The T cell receptor beta chain under discussion was sequenced for a study of blood T cell repertoires in COVID-19 (dated by TCRdb to the early 2020s). Study-level background: Collaborator samples came from the United States, Italy and Spain and covered acute and convalescent phases of COVID-19. The prospective study material was composed of cDNA or gDNA derived from T cells, B-cell-depleted T cells, or PBMCs. The dataset comprised deeply sampled blood TCRbeta repertoires from subjects exposed to, actively infected with, or recovered from COVID-19. The repertoires were released in a freely available public database intended as a resource for research on the immune response to SARS-CoV-2. Samples came from the ongoing ImmuneRACE study (first 160 participants) plus 1,254 subjects from 6 global collaborators. A de-identified subject ID, COVID-19 status, age in years and sex were almost always included in the sample metadata. Where available, HLA class I and class II types were taken from metadata supplied by the sample provider and were not determined by assay-based typing. Summary of the overall study and its limitations: The amount of clinical and demographic metadata varied by source and participant and was provided uncurated.

The collaborating institutions used their own protocols to collect whole blood in K2EDTA tubes. For TCRbeta analysis, collaborators shipped samples as frozen whole blood, isolated PBMCs, or DNA extracted from either of those sample types. The immunoSEQ Assay, a bias-controlled multiplex PCR, was used to amplify TCRbeta CDR3 regions from genomic DNA. Per the original workflow: The number of nucleated cells in each sample was estimated from the amplification of reference gene primers within the assay. To quantify the absolute abundance of each unique TCRbeta CDR3 rearrangement, sequence reads were collapsed and filtered. Productive Simpson clonality was computed per sample as the square root of Simpson's diversity index over productive rearrangements. TCRdb obtained this table from immuneACCESS and retained in-frame rearrangements with V and J assigned. These tables miss some clones; where compared with another copy, unresolved V genes account for less than half of the shortfall, and the remainder is unexplained. V and J calls and clone size are those listed in that table; D and trimming were worked out from the DNA. The sample data list approximately 80,000 clones, and 81% of these were observed just once. 44% of the sample lies in the top ten.

Inclusive of the bounding cysteine and phenylalanine, the CDR3 is 15 residues long. Only the CDR3 DNA stays, 45 bases, in frame from base 1. For this chain, trimming is 5 bases at the V end and 4 bases at the J end, and the number of junction bases without a gene match is 5. The germline V gene yields ENHRY for CDR1 and SYGVKD for CDR2. Comments on this clone: The antigen it recognizes is unknown. No base quality information exists; no much larger clone differs at one position.

The sequenced sample consisted of peripheral blood. The V and J segments used are TRBV10-3 and TRBJ2-2, and 9 junction bases match TRBD1. The TCR sequence derives from a man at least 80 years old with acute or convalescent COVID-19. The nucleotide sequence is given as TGTGCCATCAGTCGAGGACAGGGGAGCACCGGGGAGCTGTTTTTT. This codes for CAISRGQGSTGELFF.